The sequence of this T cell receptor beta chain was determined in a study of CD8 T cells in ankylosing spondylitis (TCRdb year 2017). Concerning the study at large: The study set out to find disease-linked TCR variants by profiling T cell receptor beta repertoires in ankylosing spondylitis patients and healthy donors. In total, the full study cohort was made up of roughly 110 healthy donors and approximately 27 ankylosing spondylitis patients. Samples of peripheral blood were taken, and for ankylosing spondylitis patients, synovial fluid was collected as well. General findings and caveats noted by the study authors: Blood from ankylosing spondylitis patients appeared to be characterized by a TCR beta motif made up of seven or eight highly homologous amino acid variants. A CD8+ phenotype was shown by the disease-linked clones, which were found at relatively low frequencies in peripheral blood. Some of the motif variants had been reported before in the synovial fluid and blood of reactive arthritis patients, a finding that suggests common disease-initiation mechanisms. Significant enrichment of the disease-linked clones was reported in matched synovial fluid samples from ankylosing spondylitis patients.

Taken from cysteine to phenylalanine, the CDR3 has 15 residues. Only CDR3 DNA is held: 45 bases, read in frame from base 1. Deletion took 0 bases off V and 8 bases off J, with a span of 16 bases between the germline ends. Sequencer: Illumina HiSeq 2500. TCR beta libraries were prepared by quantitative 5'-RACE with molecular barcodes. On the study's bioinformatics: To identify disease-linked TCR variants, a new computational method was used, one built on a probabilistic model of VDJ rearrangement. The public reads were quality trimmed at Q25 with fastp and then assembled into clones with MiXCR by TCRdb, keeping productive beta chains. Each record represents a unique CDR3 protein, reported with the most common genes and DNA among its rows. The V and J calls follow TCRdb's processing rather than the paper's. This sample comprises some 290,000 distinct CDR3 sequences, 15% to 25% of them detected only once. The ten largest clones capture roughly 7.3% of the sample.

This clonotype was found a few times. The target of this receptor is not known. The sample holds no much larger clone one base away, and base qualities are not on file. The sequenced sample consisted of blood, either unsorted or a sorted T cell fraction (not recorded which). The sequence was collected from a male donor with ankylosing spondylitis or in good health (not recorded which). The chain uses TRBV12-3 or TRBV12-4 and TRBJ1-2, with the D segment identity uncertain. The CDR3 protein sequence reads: CASSLALKVVEGYTF. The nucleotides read TGTGCCAGCAGTTTAGCCCTAAAAGTTGTTGAGGGCTACACCTTC.